This T cell receptor beta chain was recorded in a study of T cell changes during pregnancy in multiple sclerosis. V shed 4 bases and J shed 1 base, with 6 bases lying between them. The CDR3 runs 13 residues. CDR1 is SGHNT and CDR2 is YENEEA in the germline V gene. Profiling relied on immunoSEQ multiplex PCR, and the TCRdb table lists in-frame clones only, not all of them. The profile shows tens of thousands of clones, about 91% of them singletons. The chain has TRBV11-3 and TRBJ2-3; D call uncertain. This TCR was recovered from a female donor with multiple sclerosis, enrolled in a pregnancy study. The specimen was peripheral blood, collected in the first trimester of pregnancy. CDR3 bases: TGTGCCAGCAGCTCGCGGCGCACAGATACGCAGTATTTT. Encoded protein: CASSSRRTDTQYF.